This T cell receptor (beta chain) was sequenced in a study of post-analysis software for immune sequencing data. Study-wide background: Relapsing-remitting, secondary progressive and progressive-relapsing courses of multiple sclerosis were included.

cDNA libraries of TCR beta carried unique molecular identifiers. Input of roughly 0.9 to 11 million T cells yielded 500,000 to 550,000 cDNA molecules. TCRdb re-called the PCR reads with MiXCR, one entry per CDR3 protein. The table records approximately 660,000 distinct CDR3 sequences, 59% of them present only once. The CDR3 runs to 17 residues. Germline CDR1 LGHNA, CDR2 YNFKEQ. With regard to this clonotype: Its antigen is still unknown. The junction shows a germline mismatch at one end, possibly a read error.

Study conclusions and caveats: Samples prepared in the same batch strongly co-clustered by F measure. Normalized Chao1 diversity was significantly reduced in patients versus controls. Among four or five TRBV segments more frequent in patients than controls were TRBV5-6, TRBV5-1 and TRBV20-1.

The sample taken for sequencing was blood. The receptor was derived from a girl aged 2-10 years with multiple sclerosis. This chain uses TRBV4-2 with TRBJ2-1, with TRBD2 as a possible D gene (5 bases). CDR3 region: CTSSQDDKRARANEQFF. The CDR3 region has the DNA TGTACCAGCAGCCAAGATGACAAGAGGGCGCGGGCCAATGAGCAGTTCTTC.